A single sample gave rise to the 10 T cell receptor beta chains below, sequenced in a study of siplizumab effects on memory and regulatory T cells (dated by TCRdb to between 2018 and 2020). Receptor libraries were prepared by the immunoSEQ multiplex PCR assay. TCRdb holds this immuneACCESS table with in-frame rearrangements only. Some clones are missing; in checked studies, unresolved V genes explain under half, and the rest has no known cause. The sample data list roughly 97,000 clones, and about 94% of these were observed just once. About 0.62% of the sample is held by the ten biggest clonotypes. Sequencing input: Tregs sorted from blood. The receptors derive from a human donor in good health.

The chain uses TRBV5-1 and TRBJ2-3; D possibly corresponds to TRBD1 (6 bases). The germline CDR1 and CDR2 sequences are SGHRS and YFSETQ. The ends were cut back, 6 bases at V and 1 base at J, with 18 bases in the middle. The length of the CDR3 is 16 residues. The CDR3 here is CASTMGAYGGTDTQYF. The CDR3 coding sequence is TGCGCCAGCACCATGGGGGCATACGGAGGCACAGATACGCAGTATTTT.

The chain carries TRBV21-1 and TRBJ1-2. TRBV21-1 is a pseudogene segment. The CDR3 has 10 amino acids. The CDR3 region is CARGYYGYTF. The DNA of the CDR3 is TGTGCCCGCGGGTATTATGGCTACACCTTC.

Notes on this clone: Other DNA sequences in the sample encode the same CDR3. This sequence joins TRBV5-1 and TRBJ1-2, with unresolved D. With 4 bases removed from V and 4 bases from J, the gap between germline ends came to 11 bases. Germline loops: CDR1 SGHRS, CDR2 YFSETQ. The CDR3 totals 13 residues. The CDR3 DNA reads as TGCGCCAGCAGCCTGGCGGCTGGCTATGGCTACACCTTC. It is translated as CASSLAAGYGYTF.

The V and J genes are TRBV19 and TRBJ1-2; TRBD1 is a possible D gene (6 bases). Deletions cut 5 bases from V and 8 bases from J, with 21 bases between. CDR1 and CDR2 from the germline V gene are LNHDA and SQIVND (reference sequence). The CDR3 is made up of 15 amino acids. CDR3 sequence: CASSSEMGGANGYTF. The DNA of the CDR3 is TGTGCCAGTAGTTCAGAGATGGGGGGGGCGAACGGCTACACCTTC.

The chain couples TRBV2 to TRBJ1-5; maybe TRBD1 (5 bases). The CDR3 is 15 residues long. Trimming left V 4 bases short and J 10 bases short, with 20 bases between. Germline CDR1 reads SNHLY; CDR2 reads FYNNEI. CDR3 sequence reads: CASSATQGSISPQHF. DNA for the CDR3: TGTGCCAGCAGTGCAACCCAGGGAAGCATCAGCCCCCAGCATTTT.

This rearrangement joins TRBV5-1 to TRBJ1-1, with 8 positions matching TRBD1. Per germline, CDR1 SGHRS and CDR2 YFSETQ. The V segment lost 0 bases and the J segment 5 bases; nucleotides outside the gene matches: 6. The CDR3 is 15 amino acids. The CDR3 spells CASSLGTGFGTEAFF. In nucleotides, the CDR3 is TGCGCCAGCAGCTTGGGGACAGGGTTTGGGACTGAAGCTTTCTTT.

The chain has TRBV6-5 and TRBJ1-2; 7 bases are shared with TRBD1. Trimming took 5 bases from V and 5 from J; bases not matched to a gene: 11. The CDR3 has 15 amino acids. Per germline, CDR1 MNHEY and CDR2 SVGAGI. CDR3 sequence: CASSPQGGREYGYTF. As DNA, the CDR3 is TGTGCCAGCAGTCCGCAGGGGGGGCGAGAATATGGCTACACCTTC.

The V call is TRBV14, the J call TRBJ2-1, with D perhaps TRBD1 (6 bases). V was shortened by 5 bases and J by 8 bases, with 16 bases between the two germline ends. The CDR3 runs 14 residues. Per the germline V gene, CDR1 is SGHDN and CDR2 is FVKESK. CDR3 bases: TGTGCCAGCAGCTACTTACAGGGTTTCGATGAGCAGTTCTTC. Translating gives CASSYLQGFDEQFF.

The gene calls are TRBV7-9 and TRBJ2-1; 9 nucleotides agree with TRBD2. Germline V gives CDR1 SEHNR, CDR2 FQNEAQ (reference sequence). The CDR3 loop spans 16 amino acids. V lost 1 base to trimming and J lost 8 bases; unmatched junction nucleotides: 9. The CDR3 DNA follows: TGTGCCAGCAGCTTAGTTCGGCTAGCGGGACCGGATGAGCAGTTCTTC. Its translation is CASSLVRLAGPDEQFF.

The rearrangement links TRBV5-1 to TRBJ2-7; 9 positions match TRBD1. Losses at the gene ends were 3 bases for V and 0 bases for J; bases not matched to a gene: 4. The CDR3 totals 15 residues. The germline V gene has CDR1 SGHRS and CDR2 YFSETQ. The CDR3 region is CASSWGQGRSYEQYF. The DNA of the CDR3 is TGCGCCAGCAGCTGGGGACAGGGCCGCTCCTACGAGCAGTACTTC. Filled out from reference TRBV5-1 and TRBJ2-7, the complete variable domain reads KAGVTQTPRYLIKTRGQQVTLSCSPISGHRSVSWYQQTPGQGLQFLFEYFSETQRNKGNFPGRFSGRQFSNSRSEMNVSTLELGDSALYLCASSWGQGRSYEQYFGPGTRLTVT.